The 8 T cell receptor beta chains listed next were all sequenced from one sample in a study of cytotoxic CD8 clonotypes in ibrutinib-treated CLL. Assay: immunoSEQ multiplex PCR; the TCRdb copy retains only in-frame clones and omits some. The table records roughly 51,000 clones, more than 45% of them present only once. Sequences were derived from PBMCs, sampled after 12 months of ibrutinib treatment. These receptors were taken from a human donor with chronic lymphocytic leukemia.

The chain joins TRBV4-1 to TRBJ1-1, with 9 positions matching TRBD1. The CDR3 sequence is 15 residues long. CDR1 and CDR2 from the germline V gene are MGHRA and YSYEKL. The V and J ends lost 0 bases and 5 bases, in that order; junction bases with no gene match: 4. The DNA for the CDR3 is TGCGCCAGCAGCCAAGATGACAGGGGGGAGACTGAAGCTTTCTTT. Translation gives CASSQDDRGETEAFF.

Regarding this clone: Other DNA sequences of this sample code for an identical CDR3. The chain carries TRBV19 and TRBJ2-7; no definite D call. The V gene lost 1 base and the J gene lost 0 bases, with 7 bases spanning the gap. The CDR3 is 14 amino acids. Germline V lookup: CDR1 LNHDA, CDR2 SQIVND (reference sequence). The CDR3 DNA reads TGTGCCAGTAGTATAGGCCGGCCCTCCTACGAGCAGTACTTC. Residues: CASSIGRPSYEQYF.

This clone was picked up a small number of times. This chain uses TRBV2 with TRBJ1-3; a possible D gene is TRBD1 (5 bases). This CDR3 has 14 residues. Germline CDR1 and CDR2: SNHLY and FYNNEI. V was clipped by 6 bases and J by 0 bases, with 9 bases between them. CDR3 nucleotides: TGTGCCAGCAGCAGGACAACCTCTGGAAACACCATATATTTT. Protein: CASSRTTSGNTIYF.

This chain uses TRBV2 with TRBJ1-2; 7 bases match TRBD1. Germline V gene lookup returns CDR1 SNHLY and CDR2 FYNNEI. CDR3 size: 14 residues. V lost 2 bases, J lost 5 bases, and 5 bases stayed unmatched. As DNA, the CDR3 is TGTGCCAGCAGTGAATTCAGGGGGGCTTATGGCTACACCTTC. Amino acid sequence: CASSEFRGAYGYTF. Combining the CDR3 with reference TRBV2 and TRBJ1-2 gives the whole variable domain EPEVTQTPSHQVTQMGQEVILRCVPISNHLYFYWYRQILGQKVEFLVSFYNNEISEKSEIFDDQFSVERPDGSNFTLKIRSTKLEDSAMYFCASSEFRGAYGYTFGSGTRLTVV.

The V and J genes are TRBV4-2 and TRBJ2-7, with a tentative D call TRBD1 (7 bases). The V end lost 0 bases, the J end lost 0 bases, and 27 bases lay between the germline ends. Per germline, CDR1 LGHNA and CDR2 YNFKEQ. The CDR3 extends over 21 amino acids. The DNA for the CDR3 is TGTGCCAGCAGCCAAGATCGACCGTTTAGCGGAGCAGGGGGGCGCTCCTACGAGCAGTACTTC. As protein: CASSQDRPFSGAGGRSYEQYF.

CDR3 nucleotide sequence: TGCGCCAGCAGCCAAGGTTCAGAAGTAGCGGGAGGGCCTGGCTCCTACGAGCAGTACTTC. Translated: CASSQGSEVAGGPGSYEQYF. The V gene is TRBV4-1, the J gene TRBJ2-7; 11 bases fit TRBD2. CDR3 length: 20 residues. Germline V CDR1 and CDR2: MGHRA, YSYEKL. J was trimmed by 0 bases and V by 1 base; bases with no gene match: 14.

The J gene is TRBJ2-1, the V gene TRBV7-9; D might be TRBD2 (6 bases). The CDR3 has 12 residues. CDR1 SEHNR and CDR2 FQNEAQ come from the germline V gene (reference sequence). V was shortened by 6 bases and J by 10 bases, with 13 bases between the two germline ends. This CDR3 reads CASRPSAVEQFF. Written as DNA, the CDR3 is TGTGCCAGCAGGCCTAGCGCCGTAGAGCAGTTCTTC.

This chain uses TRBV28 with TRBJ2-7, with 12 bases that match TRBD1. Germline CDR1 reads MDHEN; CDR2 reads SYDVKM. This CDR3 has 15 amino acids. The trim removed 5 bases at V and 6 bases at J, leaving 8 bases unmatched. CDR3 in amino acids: CASSHAGTGGFEQYF. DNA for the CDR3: TGTGCCAGCAGTCACGCCGGGACAGGGGGCTTCGAGCAGTACTTC.